The 18 T cell receptor beta chains below all came from one sample that was sequenced in a study of monozygotic twins with inflammatory bowel disease. TCRdb reprocessed the 5' RACE reads, with one entry per CDR3 protein and no DNA. This sample's table reports about 210,000 distinct CDR3 sequences. Sample: blood. The source is a human donor with ulcerative colitis or Crohn's disease, or a healthy co-twin of an affected twin (not recorded which).

This chain connects TRBV12-3 or TRBV12-4 to TRBJ1-1. The CDR3 sequence is 15 residues long. Here the CDR3 reads CASRLGRVRDTEAFF.

This chain connects TRBV27 to TRBJ1-5; TCRdb's D call, TRBD1, is unchecked because there is no DNA. CDR3 length: 14 residues. CDR1 and CDR2 from the germline V gene are MNHEY and SMNVEV (reference sequence). CDR3 sequence reads: CASSFGGSRQPQHF.

The chain is built from TRBV30 and TRBJ1-1. CDR1 and CDR2 (germline): GTSNPN, SVGIG (reference sequence). The CDR3 loop spans 13 amino acids. CDR3 protein: CAWSVGRDTEAFF.

The V gene is TRBV12-3 or TRBV12-4, the J gene TRBJ1-1. This CDR3 is 13 amino acids long. The CDR3 here is CASSLAARTEAFF.

The chain links TRBV18 to TRBJ2-2. The CDR3 consists of 13 residues. From germline, CDR1 is KGHSH and CDR2 LQKENI. The CDR3 reads CASSPPGTGELFF. Full variable domain (outside the CDR3, taken from reference TRBV18 and TRBJ2-2): NAGVMQNPRHLVRRRGQEARLRCSPMKGHSHVYWYRQLPEEGLKFMVYLQKENIIDESGMPKERFSAEFPKEGPSILRIQQVVRGDSAAYFCASSPPGTGELFFGEGSRLTVL.

The rearrangement links TRBV7-8 to TRBJ2-1; TCRdb's D call of TRBD1 is untestable without DNA. Germline assignment: CDR1 SGHVS and CDR2 FQNEAQ. The length of the CDR3 is 17 residues. The CDR3 reads CASSKGSNRQGYNEQFF. The complete variable domain, with remaining parts taken from reference TRBV7-8 and TRBJ2-1, reads GAGVSQSPRYKVAKRGQDVALRCDPISGHVSLFWYQQALGQGPEFLTYFQNEAQLDKSGLPSDRFFAERPEGSVSTLKIQRTQQEDSAVYLCASSKGSNRQGYNEQFFGPGTRLTVL.

The rearrangement joins TRBV7-2 to TRBJ2-5; TCRdb designates TRBD1, a call that cannot be tested without DNA. Germline V gene lookup returns CDR1 SGHTA and CDR2 FQGNSA. The CDR3 is 14 residues long. The CDR3 loop is CASSVTGLAETQYF.

The chain links TRBV12-3 or TRBV12-4 to TRBJ2-7; TCRdb's D call, TRBD1, is unchecked because there is no DNA. The CDR3 is 15 amino acids. CDR3 loop: CASSLGGQSTLEQYF.

CDR3 sequence: CASSLWVAGSYEQYF. The genes are TRBV5-1 and TRBJ2-7; TCRdb's D call of TRBD2 is untestable without DNA. The CDR3 runs to 15 residues. Germline CDR1 and CDR2: SGHRS and YFSETQ.

The chain carries TRBV29-1 and TRBJ2-3. The CDR3 extends over 12 amino acids. The germline V gene encodes CDR1 SQVTM and CDR2 ANQGSEA. The CDR3 here is CSVVRSTDTQYF.

V is TRBV7-2 and J is TRBJ2-7; TCRdb reports TRBD2, a call that lacks DNA to check it against. CDR1 is SGHTA, CDR2 FQGNSA, per germline. The CDR3 totals 16 residues. CDR3 sequence reads: CASSSTSGRRKYEQYF.

The rearrangement joins TRBV5-1 to TRBJ2-3; TCRdb indicates TRBD1, and absent DNA this call remains unverified. Germline lookup yields CDR1 SGHRS and CDR2 YFSETQ. CDR3 length: 18 amino acids. The chain's CDR3 is CASSLHPTPGDNVDTQYF.

The rearrangement uses TRBV5-1 and TRBJ1-6; there is no DNA to check the TCRdb D call of TRBD1. The CDR3 has 14 amino acids. Germline CDR1 SGHRS, CDR2 YFSETQ. The CDR3 sequence is CASSLEGGADLLHF. Full variable domain (rest looked up from reference TRBV5-1 and TRBJ1-6): KAGVTQTPRYLIKTRGQQVTLSCSPISGHRSVSWYQQTPGQGLQFLFEYFSETQRNKGNFPGRFSGRQFSNSRSEMNVSTLELGDSALYLCASSLEGGADLLHFGNGTRLTVT.

The rearrangement uses TRBV24-1 and TRBJ2-1; there is no DNA to check the TCRdb D call of TRBD2. This CDR3 is built from 12 residues. Per the germline V gene, CDR1 is KGHDR and CDR2 is SFDVKD. The CDR3 sequence is CATSPGGNEQFF.

The chain employs TRBV20-1 and TRBJ2-5; TCRdb reports TRBD1, a call that lacks DNA to check it against. Germline V gene lookup returns CDR1 DFQATT and CDR2 SNEGSKA (reference sequence). The CDR3 length is 11 residues. The CDR3 sequence: CSADRAETQYF.

V and J are TRBV7-9 and TRBJ1-2. This CDR3 is 11 amino acids long. Germline CDR1 reads SEHNR; CDR2 reads FQNEAQ (reference sequence). CDR3 region: CALGSFNGYTF.

The CDR3 loop is CATSKTSGPTDTQYF. The rearrangement uses TRBV15 and TRBJ2-3; TCRdb names TRBD2, which stays unverified in the absence of DNA. The germline CDR1 and CDR2 sequences are LNHNV and YYDKDF (reference sequence). CDR3 size: 15 residues.

This chain joins TRBV24-1 and TRBJ1-2; the TRBD1 assignment by TCRdb is unverifiable without DNA. The CDR3 length is 13 residues. The germline V gene encodes CDR1 KGHDR and CDR2 SFDVKD. The CDR3 spells CATSDPDSYGYTF.